This T cell receptor (beta chain) was captured by sequencing in a study of cytomegalovirus exposure and HLA in healthy donors. As for the study in general: Earlier sequencing of about 179 million T cells yielded around 120 million unique TCR beta sequences. Roughly 80 million unique TCRs from HLA-typed donors made up an early data release.

60 Vbeta and 13 Jbeta primers were used in PCR. The table came from immunoSEQ multiplex PCR; TCRdb's copy has only in-frame clones and leaves some out. The sample yields roughly 130,000 clones, about 80% seen once. The germline V gene encodes CDR1 MNHNY and CDR2 SVGAGI (reference sequence). This CDR3 is 15 amino acids long. V was pared by 5 bases and J by 7 bases, with 18 bases between. No CMV serostatus entry exists for this donor. The specimen was PBMCs. This TCR came from a human donor in good health. This chain connects TRBV6-6 to TRBJ2-1, with D perhaps matching TRBD1 (6 bases). The CDR3 DNA sequence: TGTGCCAGCAGTACGGGGATACAGGGTGCTAATGAGCAGTTCTTC. This gives the protein CASSTGIQGANEQFF.